This T cell receptor beta chain was retrieved from a study of human T cells and chemical hapten exposure. The wider study: Sensitization was performed using 2% DPC on a 2 cm by 2 cm upper inner arm skin site.

TCRdb re-derived calls from the RACE reads in MiXCR, one entry per CDR3 protein. The sample has under 200,000 distinct CDR3 sequences; about 27% are singletons. Time point given: patch test 3, about 24 weeks after DPC sensitization. Treatment indicated: therapeutic diphenylcyclopropenone sensitization with weekly scalp DPC. Those who donated were patients with alopecia, 18 to 70 years of age, and suitable for DPC. In its sample, this clonotype was seen a few times. Its antigen is unknown. Trimming took 1 base from V and 4 from J, leaving 5 bases between them. CDR1 and CDR2 (germline): SGHTA, FQGNSA. The CDR3 has 14 amino acids. Study-level points and caveats: The study found that DPC sensitization did not change TCRs above 1 in 1000 frequency. Healthy people's immune response may differ from that of the donors, who had alopecia.

Specimen: whole blood, collected in connection with sensitization to the hapten diphenylcyclopropenone (DPC). The V gene is TRBV7-2, the J gene TRBJ1-6, with D unclear. The TCR was taken from a woman under 30 with alopecia areata. Some clones in this sample may be carry-over from other donors' samples. The CDR3 sequence: CASSLVKYNSPLHF. Here the CDR3 DNA reads TGTGCCAGCAGCTTAGTTAAATATAATTCACCCCTCCACTTT. Using reference TRBV7-2 and TRBJ1-6 for the parts outside the CDR3, the full variable domain is GAGVSQSPSNKVTEKGKDVELRCDPISGHTALYWYRQSLGQGLEFLIYFQGNSAPDKSGLPSDRFSAERTGGSVSTLTIQRTQQEDSAVYLCASSLVKYNSPLHFGNGTRLTVT.